This is a list of T cell receptor beta chains from one sample in a study of shared clonotypes between healthy human individuals. TCRdb's table, derived via immunoSEQ multiplex PCR, lists solely in-frame clones and lacks some. The sample has approximately 100,000 clones; 68% are singletons. The source material was memory CD8+ T cells sorted from blood. Every receptor here comes from a woman in her 30s in good health. Each CDR3 is given with its conserved first and last residue. The D gene is left open where the match is weak. Rows may omit the clone size; those that give it use once, few, many or a size class.

TRBV7-6	.	TRBJ1-1	.	TGTGCCAGCAGCCAAGGGAACACTGAAGCTTTCTTT	CASSQGNTEAFF
TRBV5-5	.	TRBJ1-5	.	TGTGCCAGCAGCTTGGCCGGAGCGGGGCATCCCGACGATCAGCCCCAGCATTTT	CASSLAGAGHPDDQPQHF
TRBV2	.	TRBJ1-1	.	TGTGCCAGCAGAGCGGACAGAGACACTGAAGCTTTCTTT	CASRADRDTEAFF
TRBV28	TRBD2	TRBJ2-2	many	TGTGCCAGCAACTCCGCCCGGGAGGGTTCTTCGAACACCGGGGAGCTGTTTTTT	CASNSAREGSSNTGELFF
TRBV27	TRBD1	TRBJ2-7	few	TGTGCCAGCAGTCCAACCCTCGGACAGGGGGCCGACGAGCAGTACTTC	CASSPTLGQGADEQYF
TRBV4-1	.	TRBJ1-2	few	TGCGCCAGCAGCCAAGAGACAGCTATGGGTTATGGCTACACCTTC	CASSQETAMGYGYTF
TRBV7-7	.	TRBJ2-7	few	TGTGCCAGCAGCCCTACATCCAGCTCCTACGAGCAGTACTTC	CASSPTSSSYEQYF
TRBV2	.	TRBJ1-1	many	TGTGCCAGCAGCGGGGGGGACGGCACTGAAGCTTTCTTT	CASSGGDGTEAFF
TRBV7-8	TRBD1	TRBJ2-7	.	TGTGCCAGCAGCCATCCAAGGACAGGGGTCGGTGACGAGCAGTACTTC	CASSHPRTGVGDEQYF
TRBV4-1	TRBD1	TRBJ2-5	.	TGCGCCAGCAGCCAAGGGCCAGGGGGCGAGGAGACCCAGTACTTC	CASSQGPGGEETQYF
TRBV28	TRBD1	TRBJ1-1	few	TGTGCCAGCAGTTTTGGGCCCTACAGGGGAGGCACTGAAGCTTTCTTT	CASSFGPYRGGTEAFF
TRBV15	TRBD2	TRBJ2-1	.	TGTGCCACCGGAATAGCGGGAGGGAACAATGAGCAGTTCTTC	CATGIAGGNNEQFF
TRBV6-6	TRBD2	TRBJ2-3	.	TGTGCCAGCAGCCGGGAGGTGGTGAGCACAGATACGCAGTATTTT	CASSREVVSTDTQYF
TRBV9	.	TRBJ1-2	.	TGTGCCAGCAGCGTAGCTCCGGTGGTGTCAGGATCTAGGGGAGGCCTAAGCTACACCTTC	CASSVAPVVSGSRGGLSYTF
TRBV6-5	.	TRBJ2-2	medium-sized	TGTGCCAGCAGTTTAAGGAGCGAGAACACCGGGGAGCTGTTTTTT	CASSLRSENTGELFF
TRBV7-9	.	TRBJ1-2	once	TGTGCCAGCAGCTTAATCCCAGACTGGGGAAATGGCTACACCTTC	CASSLIPDWGNGYTF
TRBV2	.	TRBJ1-3	.	TGTGCCAGCAGTGATCCGGGGCGAGCAGGAAACACCATATATTTT	CASSDPGRAGNTIYF
TRBV5-4	.	TRBJ1-4	.	TGTGCCAGCAGCGACGCAGGATTTAATGAAAAACTGTTTTTT	CASSDAGFNEKLFF
TRBV7-6	.	TRBJ2-3	many	TGTGCCAGCAGCCCCCACCCCTCGGGGGAGAGCACAGATACGCAGTATTTT	CASSPHPSGESTDTQYF
TRBV7-6	.	TRBJ1-1	.	TGTGCCAGCAGCTCCCAACCCAACAGGGCCCTGGCTTTCTTT	CASSSQPNRALAFF
TRBV15	.	TRBJ1-1	.	TGTGCCACCAGCAGAGATCACGGGGACACTGAAGCTTTCTTT	CATSRDHGDTEAFF
TRBV25-1	TRBD2	TRBJ2-1	.	TGTGCCAGCAGTGAAACTAGCGGGAGCTACAATGAGCAGTTCTTC	CASSETSGSYNEQFF
TRBV15	TRBD2	TRBJ2-5	few	TGTGCCACCAGCAGACTAGCGGGAGAAGCCCAGTACTTC	CATSRLAGEAQYF
TRBV25-1	.	TRBJ1-4	.	TGTGCCAGCAGTGAATCGCCCCCCCCGGGAGGAATAAATGAAAAACTGTTTTTT	CASSESPPPGGINEKLFF
TRBV27	.	TRBJ1-2	.	TGTGCCAGCAGTACCTCCTCTCGGGACACAGACTATGGCTACACCTTC	CASSTSSRDTDYGYTF
TRBV28	TRBD1	TRBJ2-7	.	TGTGCCAGCAGTCCTAGACAGGGGGCGACGGAGTTTTACGAGCAGTACTTC	CASSPRQGATEFYEQYF
TRBV5-4	.	TRBJ2-1	.	TGTGCCAGCAGCTTGTTTCTATCCGGTCTCAATGAGCAGTTCTTC	CASSLFLSGLNEQFF
TRBV7-6	TRBD1	TRBJ2-1	.	TGTGCCAGCAGCTTAGCGCCCGGGACAGCAAAAATCAATGAGCAGTTCTTC	CASSLAPGTAKINEQFF
TRBV11-2	TRBD1	TRBJ2-7	.	TGTGCCAGCAGCTTAGGGACAGGCTCCTACGAGCAGTACTTC	CASSLGTGSYEQYF